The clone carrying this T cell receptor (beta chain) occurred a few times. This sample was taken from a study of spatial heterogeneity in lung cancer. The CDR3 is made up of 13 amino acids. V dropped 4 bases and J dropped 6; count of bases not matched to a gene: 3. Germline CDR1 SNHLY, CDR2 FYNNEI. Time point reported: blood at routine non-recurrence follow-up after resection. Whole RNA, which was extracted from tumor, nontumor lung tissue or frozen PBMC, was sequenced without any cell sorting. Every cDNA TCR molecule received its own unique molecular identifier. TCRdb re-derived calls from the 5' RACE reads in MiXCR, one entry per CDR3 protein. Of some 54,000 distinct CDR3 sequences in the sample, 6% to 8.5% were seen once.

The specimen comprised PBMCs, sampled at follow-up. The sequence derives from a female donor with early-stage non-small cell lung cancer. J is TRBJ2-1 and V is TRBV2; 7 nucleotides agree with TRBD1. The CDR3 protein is CASSAGQSNEQFF. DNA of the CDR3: TGTGCCAGCAGTGCGGGACAGAGCAATGAGCAGTTCTTC.